This TCR beta chain was recorded in a study of cytomegalovirus exposure and HLA in healthy donors. The CDR3 contains 15 residues. Germline V gives CDR1 MGHRA, CDR2 YSYEKL. Trimming shortened V by 3 bases and J by 11 bases, and 22 bases separated the two germline ends. The study ran its PCR with 60 Vbeta and 13 Jbeta primers. This table comes from immunoSEQ multiplex PCR, and its TCRdb copy is limited to in-frame clones, with some not included. The sample shows around 120,000 clones, 80% of them seen only once. The chain carries TRBV4-1 and TRBJ1-2; no clear D gene. Sample: PBMCs. This receptor was taken from a female donor in good health and CMV-seropositive. The CDR3 loop reads CASSHEHAPPPLYTF. DNA of the CDR3: TGCGCCAGCAGCCATGAACACGCACCACCCCCCTTGTACACCTTC.